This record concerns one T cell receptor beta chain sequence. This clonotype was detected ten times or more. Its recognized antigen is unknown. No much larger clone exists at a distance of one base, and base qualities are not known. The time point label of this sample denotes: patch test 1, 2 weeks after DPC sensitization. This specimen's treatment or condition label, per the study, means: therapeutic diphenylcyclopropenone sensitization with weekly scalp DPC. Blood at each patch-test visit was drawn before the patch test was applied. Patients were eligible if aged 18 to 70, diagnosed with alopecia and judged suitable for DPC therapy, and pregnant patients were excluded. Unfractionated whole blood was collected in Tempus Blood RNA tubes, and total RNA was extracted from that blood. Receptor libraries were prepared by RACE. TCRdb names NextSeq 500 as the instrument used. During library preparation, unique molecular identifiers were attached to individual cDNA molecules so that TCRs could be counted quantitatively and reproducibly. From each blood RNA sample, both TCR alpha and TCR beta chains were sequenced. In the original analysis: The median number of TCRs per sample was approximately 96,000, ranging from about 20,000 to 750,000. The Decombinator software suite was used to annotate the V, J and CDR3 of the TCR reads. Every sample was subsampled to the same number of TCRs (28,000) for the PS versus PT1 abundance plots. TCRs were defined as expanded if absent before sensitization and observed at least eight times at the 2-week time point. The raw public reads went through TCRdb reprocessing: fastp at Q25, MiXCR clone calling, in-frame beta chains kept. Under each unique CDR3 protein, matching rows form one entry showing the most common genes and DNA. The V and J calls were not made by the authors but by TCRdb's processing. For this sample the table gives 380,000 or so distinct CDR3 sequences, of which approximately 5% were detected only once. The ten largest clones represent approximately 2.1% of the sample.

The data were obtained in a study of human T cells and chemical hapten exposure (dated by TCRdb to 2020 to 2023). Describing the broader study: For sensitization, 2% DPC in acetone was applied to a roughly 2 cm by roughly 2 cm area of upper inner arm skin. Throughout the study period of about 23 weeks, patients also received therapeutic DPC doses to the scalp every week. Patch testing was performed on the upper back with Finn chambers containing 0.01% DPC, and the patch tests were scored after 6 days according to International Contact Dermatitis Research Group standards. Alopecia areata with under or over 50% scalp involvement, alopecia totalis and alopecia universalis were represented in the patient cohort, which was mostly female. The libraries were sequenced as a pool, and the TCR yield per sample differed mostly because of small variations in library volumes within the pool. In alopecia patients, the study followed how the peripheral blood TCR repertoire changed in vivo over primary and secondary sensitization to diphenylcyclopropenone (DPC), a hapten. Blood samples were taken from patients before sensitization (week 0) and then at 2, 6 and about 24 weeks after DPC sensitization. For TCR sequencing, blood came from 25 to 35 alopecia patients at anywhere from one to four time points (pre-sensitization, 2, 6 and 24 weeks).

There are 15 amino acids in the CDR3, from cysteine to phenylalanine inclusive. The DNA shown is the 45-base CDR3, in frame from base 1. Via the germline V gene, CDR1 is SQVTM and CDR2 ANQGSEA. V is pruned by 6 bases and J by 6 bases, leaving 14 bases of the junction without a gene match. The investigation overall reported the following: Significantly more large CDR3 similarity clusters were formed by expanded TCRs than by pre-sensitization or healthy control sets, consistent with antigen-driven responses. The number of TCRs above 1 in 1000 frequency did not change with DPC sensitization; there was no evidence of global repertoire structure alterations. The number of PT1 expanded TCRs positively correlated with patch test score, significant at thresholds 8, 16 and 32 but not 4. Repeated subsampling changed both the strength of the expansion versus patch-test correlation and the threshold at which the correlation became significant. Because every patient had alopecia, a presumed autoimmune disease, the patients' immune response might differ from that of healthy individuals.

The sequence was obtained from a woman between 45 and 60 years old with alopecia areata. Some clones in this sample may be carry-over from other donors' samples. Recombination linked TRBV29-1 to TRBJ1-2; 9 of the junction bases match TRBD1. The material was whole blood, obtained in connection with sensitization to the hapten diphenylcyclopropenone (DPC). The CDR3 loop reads CSVAVGTGISDGYTF. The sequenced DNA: TGCAGCGTCGCCGTAGGGACAGGGATTTCTGATGGCTACACCTTC.